What follows are 5 T cell receptor beta chains derived from one specimen sequenced in a study of pediatric ulcerative colitis. TCRdb's table, derived via immunoSEQ multiplex PCR, lists solely in-frame clones and lacks some. The table shows around 13,000 clones, with 77% occurring only once. The rectum was sampled with one to two pinch biopsies at colonoscopy. Source material: gut tissue. The receptor source for this set is a boy aged 10-17 years who was a control in a study of pediatric ulcerative colitis.

This chain joins TRBV13 and TRBJ2-7; 10 nucleotides align to TRBD2. Germline CDR1 is PRHDT and CDR2 is FYEKMQ (reference sequence). Trimming took 6 bases from V and 5 from J; bases not matched to a gene: 10. The CDR3 loop spans 15 amino acids. CDR3 sequence (DNA): TGTGCCAGCAGTTATCTAGCGGGAGTATCGCACGAGCAGTACTTC. Its protein product is CASSYLAGVSHEQYF.

V usage is TRBV7-2 and J usage is TRBJ2-7; a weak D match, TRBD1 (6 bases). Per germline, CDR1 SGHTA and CDR2 FQGNSA. V gave up 5 bases and J gave up 5 bases, with 13 bases separating them. This CDR3 has 13 residues. The CDR3 DNA sequence: TGTGCCAGCAGCCTCACAGGGAACCACGAGCAGTACGTC. As protein: CASSLTGNHEQYV.

The chain recombines TRBV19 with TRBJ2-4; no clear D gene. V was trimmed by 4 bases and J by 1 base, leaving 14 bases between them. CDR1 and CDR2 (germline): LNHDA, SQIVND (reference sequence). CDR3 length: 16 residues. The CDR3: CASSTRPRGAKNIQYF. The CDR3, as DNA: TGTGCCAGTAGTACCCGGCCCCGCGGCGCCAAAAACATTCAGTACTTC.

V is TRBV28 and J is TRBJ2-1; the D gene could be TRBD1 or TRBD2 (6 bases each). This CDR3 region has 11 residues. Germline V gene data show CDR1 as MDHEN and CDR2 as SYDVKM. V lost 5 bases, J lost 15 bases, and 14 bases lay in between. The CDR3 reads CASSLGGLSFF. The CDR3 nucleotides read TGTGCCAGCAGTCTAGGGGGGCTCTCGTTCTTC.

This chain links TRBV7-3 with TRBJ1-3; D is ambiguous. The CDR3 has 15 residues. The V gene's germline CDR1 is SGHTA and CDR2 FQGTGA. The germline V and J ends were trimmed by 5 bases and 6 bases, with 17 bases remaining between them. This CDR3 reads CASSSSTTPANTIYF. CDR3 nucleotides: TGTGCCAGCAGCAGCTCAACGACCCCGGCAAACACCATATATTTT.